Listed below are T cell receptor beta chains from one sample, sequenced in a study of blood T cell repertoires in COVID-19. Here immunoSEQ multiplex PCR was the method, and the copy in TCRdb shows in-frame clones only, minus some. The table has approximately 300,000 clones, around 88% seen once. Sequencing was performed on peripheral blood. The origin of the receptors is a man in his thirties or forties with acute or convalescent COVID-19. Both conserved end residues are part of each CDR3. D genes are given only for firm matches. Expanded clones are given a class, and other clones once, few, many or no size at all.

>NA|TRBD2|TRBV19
CASSAGLANNEQFF
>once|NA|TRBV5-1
CASSARGGGEKLFF
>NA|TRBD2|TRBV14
CASSQASGVRLGTQYF
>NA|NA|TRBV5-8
CASSLDRGEEQFF
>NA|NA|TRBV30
CAWGGLGASSGNTIYF
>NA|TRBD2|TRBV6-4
CASSDSLAGADTQYF
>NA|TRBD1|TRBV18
CASSPVDRAAEQYF
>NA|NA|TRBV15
CAPRVRDTEAFF
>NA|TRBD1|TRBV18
CASGNRDSYTDTQYF
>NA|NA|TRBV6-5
CASRPPTFGYTF
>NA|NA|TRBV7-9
CASSLQGTNQPQHF
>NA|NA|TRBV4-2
CASSQGSGVITQYF
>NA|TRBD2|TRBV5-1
CASGTSGDYEQYF
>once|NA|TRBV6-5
CASSNLRDTNYGYTF
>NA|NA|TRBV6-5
CASSYRGAKNIQYF
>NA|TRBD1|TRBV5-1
CASKVPGQGDNEQFF
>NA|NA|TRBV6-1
CASSVASGNYGYTF